Presented here are 17 T cell receptor beta chains from one specimen sequenced in a study of early stage breast cancer tumors. The method was immunoSEQ multiplex PCR; TCRdb's version includes in-frame clones alone and lacks a portion of them. This repertoire shows about 63,000 clones, more than 60% found once; its top ten account for roughly 3.4%. Sequencing was carried out using blood. The receptors come from a person younger than 45 with breast cancer.

The chain uses TRBV7-2 and TRBJ2-7; TRBD2 matches at 12 bases. Germline V gene data show CDR1 as SGHTA and CDR2 as FQGNSA. J gave up 4 bases and V 5 bases, and 6 bases lay outside the gene matches. CDR3 size: 15 residues. The chain's CDR3 is CASSQLAGGAYEQYF. The CDR3, as DNA: TGTGCCAGCAGCCAGCTAGCGGGGGGGGCGTACGAGCAGTACTTC.

J is TRBJ1-2 and V is TRBV25-1, with D uncertain. The CDR3 extends over 13 amino acids. The V end was cut by 3 bases, the J end by 4 bases, with 9 bases between. Germline values: CDR1 MGHDK, CDR2 SYGVNS. CDR3: CASSDPWSYGYTF. The CDR3 coding sequence is TGTGCCAGCAGTGACCCATGGAGCTATGGCTACACCTTC.

This chain joins TRBV4-2 and TRBJ2-7; the D gene could be TRBD1 or TRBD2 (5 bases each). The germline V and J ends were trimmed by 1 base and 9 bases, with 19 bases remaining between them. The CDR3 loop spans 15 amino acids. Per germline, CDR1 LGHNA and CDR2 YNFKEQ. This chain's CDR3 is CASSQGRTVQGVQYF. The CDR3, as DNA: TGTGCCAGCAGCCAAGGGAGGACTGTTCAAGGGGTGCAGTACTTC.

This CDR3 reads CASSLFLPPWGDTQYF. The CDR3 DNA is TGTGCCAGCAGCTTGTTCCTACCCCCTTGGGGGGATACGCAGTATTTT. The gene calls are TRBV5-5 and TRBJ2-3; D is possibly TRBD1 or TRBD2 (5 bases each). Germline values: CDR1 SGHKS, CDR2 YYEKEE (reference sequence). Trimming removed 1 base from V and 6 bases from J, with 18 bases in between. The CDR3 has 16 amino acids.

The table lists this clone with a few counts. The V and J genes are TRBV6-5 and TRBJ1-2; TRBD1 agrees at 7 bases. CDR1 is MNHEY, CDR2 SVGAGI, per germline. The CDR3 consists of 11 residues. V shed 7 bases and J 8 bases; nucleotides not matched to a gene: 4. In DNA, the CDR3 is TGTGCCAGCATGGGAGGGGGCGGCTACACCTTC. It yields the protein CASMGGGGYTF.

The rearrangement joins TRBV4-3 to TRBJ2-3; 12 nucleotides line up with TRBD2. The germline gives CDR1 LGHNA, CDR2 YSLEER. The CDR3 consists of 18 residues. Unmatched junction bases numbered 8, after V lost 1 base and J lost 3 bases. The DNA for the CDR3 is TGCGCCAGCAGCCAAGTCCTGACTAGCGGGAGAGCAACAGATACGCAGTATTTT. Residues: CASSQVLTSGRATDTQYF.

The chain links TRBV6-1 to TRBJ2-5; possibly TRBD2 for D (6 bases). The CDR3 contains 16 residues. V shed 3 bases and J shed 5 bases, with 19 bases lying between them. Per germline, CDR1 MNHNS and CDR2 SASEGT. CDR3 sequence reads: CASSDQKAGGGETQYF. The CDR3 coding sequence is TGTGCCAGCAGTGATCAAAAGGCGGGTGGGGGGGAGACCCAGTACTTC.

The chain couples TRBV19 to TRBJ1-5; a possible D gene is TRBD1 (6 bases). V dropped 5 bases and J dropped 4 bases, with 18 bases sitting between them. From germline, CDR1 is LNHDA and CDR2 SQIVND (reference sequence). The CDR3 loop spans 16 amino acids. The CDR3 loop reads CASSPSLTGPNQPQHF. In DNA form, the CDR3 reads TGTGCCAGTAGTCCCTCTCTGACAGGTCCTAATCAGCCCCAGCATTTT.

V gene TRBV9 combines with J gene TRBJ1-1, with TRBD1 as a possible D gene (6 bases). V was cut by 4 bases and J by 0 bases, with 13 bases left in between. CDR1 and CDR2 (germline): SGDLS, YYNGEE. The CDR3 totals 15 residues. The CDR3 is CASSISTGMNTEAFF. The CDR3 region has the DNA TGTGCCAGCAGCATATCTACAGGGATGAACACTGAAGCTTTCTTT.

This clone was seen a handful of times. The V and J genes are TRBV6-5 and TRBJ2-7, with TRBD2 identical over 7 bases. Germline V lookup: CDR1 MNHEY, CDR2 SVGAGI. V trimming: 5 bases; J trimming: 2 bases; junction bases outside the gene matches: 6. The CDR3 covers 14 residues. For the CDR3, the DNA is TGTGCCAGCAGTCCCTTCGGGGGGACCTACGAGCAGTACTTC. This translates into CASSPFGGTYEQYF.

This chain uses TRBV7-7 with TRBJ1-1, with D uncertain. The CDR3 sequence is 13 residues long. The V gene's germline CDR1 is SSHAT and CDR2 FNYEAQ (reference sequence). V was pared by 5 bases and J by 7 bases, with 14 bases between. The CDR3 loop is CASSREPDGEAFF. DNA for the CDR3: TGTGCCAGCAGCCGGGAGCCCGACGGTGAAGCTTTCTTT.

V and J are TRBV18 and TRBJ2-7; a weak D match, TRBD1 (6 bases). Germline lookup yields CDR1 KGHSH and CDR2 LQKENI. V lost 5 bases and J lost 4, with 9 bases in between. CDR3 size: 12 residues. The CDR3 loop reads CASSYDRYEQYF. The CDR3, as DNA: TGTGCCAGCTCATACGACAGGTACGAGCAGTACTTC.

This clone appeared a few times. This sequence joins TRBV4-3 and TRBJ2-7, with D possibly TRBD1 on 5 matching bases. CDR3 size: 15 residues. Germline V lookup: CDR1 LGHNA, CDR2 YSLEER. V was trimmed by 0 bases and J by 5 bases, leaving 14 bases between them. The CDR3 here is CASSQDLAGSDEQYF. CDR3 in DNA: TGCGCCAGCAGCCAAGACCTCGCAGGGTCGGACGAGCAGTACTTC.

The CDR3 spells CASSYSGGYNNEQFF. The CDR3 coding sequence is TGTGCCAGCAGTTACTCGGGGGGGTACAACAATGAGCAGTTCTTC. The genes are TRBV6-5 and TRBJ2-1; TRBD2 aligns across 7 bases. J gave up 5 bases and V 0 bases, and 4 bases lay outside the gene matches. This CDR3 is built from 15 residues. Per the germline V gene, CDR1 is MNHEY and CDR2 is SVGAGI.

J is TRBJ2-3 and V is TRBV5-1, with D possibly being TRBD1 or TRBD2 (6 bases each). Germline V lookup: CDR1 SGHRS, CDR2 YFSETQ. Trimming cost V 7 bases and J 0 bases, with 24 bases left between them. CDR3 length equals 18 residues. The CDR3 spells CASRTLGGTISSTDTQYF. In nucleotides, the CDR3 is TGCGCCAGCCGAACTCTGGGCGGGACAATTTCTAGCACAGATACGCAGTATTTT. The full variable domain, rest sourced from reference TRBV5-1 and TRBJ2-3, is KAGVTQTPRYLIKTRGQQVTLSCSPISGHRSVSWYQQTPGQGLQFLFEYFSETQRNKGNFPGRFSGRQFSNSRSEMNVSTLELGDSALYLCASRTLGGTISSTDTQYFGPGTRLTVL.

V gene TRBV5-5 combines with J gene TRBJ1-5; 8 bases match TRBD1. CDR1 and CDR2 (germline): SGHKS, YYEKEE (reference sequence). V shed 3 bases and J 4 bases; nucleotides not matched to a gene: 6. CDR3 length: 15 amino acids. This CDR3 reads CASSSGQGGNQPQHF. CDR3 nucleotides: TGTGCCAGCAGCTCCGGACAGGGAGGGAATCAGCCCCAGCATTTT.

The V gene is TRBV7-2, the J gene TRBJ1-4, with D perhaps TRBD1 (5 bases). Germline V gene lookup returns CDR1 SGHTA and CDR2 FQGNSA. The CDR3 runs to 15 residues. The V end was cut by 2 bases, the J end by 2 bases, with 9 bases between. CDR3 coding DNA: TGTGCCAGCAGCTTATGGGACGCGACTAATGAAAAACTGTTTTTT. Its translation: CASSLWDATNEKLFF.